A single sample is the source of the 25 T cell receptor beta chains below, sequenced in a study of blood T cell repertoires in COVID-19. Some clones are missing from TCRdb's copy, which holds only in-frame ones; the method was immunoSEQ multiplex PCR. The data show under 250,000 clones, with around four fifths seen just once and approximately 8.1% held by the top ten. The material sequenced was peripheral blood. These receptors all stem from a woman aged 45 to 65 with active or convalescent COVID-19.

This chain connects TRBV5-1 to TRBJ2-5; D is uncertain. CDR1 SGHRS and CDR2 YFSETQ come from the germline V gene. V was trimmed by 0 bases and J by 4 bases, leaving 7 bases between them. The CDR3 loop spans 13 amino acids. This CDR3 reads CASSLGVSETQYF. The CDR3 bases are TGCGCCAGCAGCTTGGGAGTTTCAGAGACCCAGTACTTC.

The chain has TRBV4-1 and TRBJ1-1; D gene ambiguous. CDR3 size: 13 residues. V dropped 4 bases and J dropped 3 bases, with 9 bases sitting between them. The germline V gene has CDR1 MGHRA and CDR2 YSYEKL. CDR3 sequence: CASSPEGHTEAFF. The CDR3 DNA follows: TGCGCCAGCAGCCCGGAGGGTCACACTGAAGCTTTCTTT.

The CDR3 reads CASSLSGQGRNTEAFF. CDR3 nucleotide sequence: TGTGCCAGCAGTTTAAGTGGCCAGGGCAGGAACACTGAAGCTTTCTTT. The V gene is TRBV28, the J gene TRBJ1-1; maybe TRBD1 (5 bases). Trimming shortened V by 2 bases and J by 1 base, and 14 bases separated the two germline ends. This CDR3 region has 16 residues. CDR1 is MDHEN and CDR2 is SYDVKM in the germline V gene.

The chain joins TRBV6-5 to TRBJ1-5; TRBD1 matches at 7 bases. The germline CDR1 and CDR2 sequences are MNHEY and SVGAGI. This CDR3 is built from 15 residues. The trim removed 10 bases at V and 7 bases at J, leaving 16 bases unmatched. CDR3 in DNA: TGTGCCACCTCTCGACAGGGAGTGGTGCGCCAGCCCCAGCATTTT. Translating gives CATSRQGVVRQPQHF.

Written as DNA, the CDR3 is TGTGCCAGCAGTCCTCCGGGACAGGGCGGTAGGGGCTACACCTTC. Protein product: CASSPPGQGGRGYTF. The J gene is TRBJ1-2, the V gene TRBV28; 9 bases are a match to TRBD1. Germline CDR1 reads MDHEN; CDR2 reads SYDVKM. The CDR3 extends over 15 amino acids. V lost 5 bases to trimming and J lost 8 bases; unmatched junction nucleotides: 12.

The rearrangement uses TRBV6-6 and TRBJ2-3; D perhaps matches TRBD2 (6 bases). Germline CDR1 and CDR2: MNHNY and SVGAGI (reference sequence). V lost 10 bases and J 2 bases, leaving 10 bases between the germline ends. This CDR3 comprises 12 residues. CDR3 in amino acids: CATGGTTDTQYF. CDR3 sequence (DNA): TGTGCCACTGGGGGGACCACAGATACGCAGTATTTT.

In nucleotides, the CDR3 is TGTGCCATCAGTGTCGGAACTAGCGTATACGAGCAGTACTTC. This encodes CAISVGTSVYEQYF. V gene TRBV10-3 combines with J gene TRBJ2-7, with 7 positions matching TRBD2. After removal of 4 bases from V and 4 bases from J, the junction contained 7 bases not matched to a gene. This CDR3 is built from 14 residues. The germline gives CDR1 ENHRY, CDR2 SYGVKD.

The chain has TRBV5-1 and TRBJ1-2, with 9 bases matching TRBD1. The germline V gene has CDR1 SGHRS and CDR2 YFSETQ. This CDR3 region has 15 residues. Losses at the gene ends were 6 bases for V and 6 bases for J; bases not matched to a gene: 12. The DNA of the CDR3 is TGCGCCAGCAAGAGACAGGGGGTTGGGGTTCATGGCTACACCTTC. It specifies CASKRQGVGVHGYTF.

The chain couples TRBV7-2 to TRBJ2-3; 8 bases align to TRBD1. V trimming: 9 bases; J trimming: 6 bases; junction bases outside the gene matches: 11. This CDR3 has 14 amino acids. CDR1 and CDR2 (germline): SGHTA, FQGNSA. CDR3 sequence (DNA): TGTGCCAGTCCGACAGGGGTGGCCACGGATACGCAGTATTTT. Its protein is CASPTGVATDTQYF. Supplemented by reference TRBV7-2 and TRBJ2-3, the full variable domain reads GAGVSQSPSNKVTEKGKDVELRCDPISGHTALYWYRQSLGQGLEFLIYFQGNSAPDKSGLPSDRFSAERTGGSVSTLTIQRTQQEDSAVYLCASPTGVATDTQYFGPGTRLTVL.

This clone showed up just once. The rearrangement links TRBV19 to TRBJ1-2; TRBD1 aligns across 9 bases. CDR1 is LNHDA and CDR2 is SQIVND in the germline V gene (reference sequence). V shed 7 bases and J 5 bases; nucleotides not matched to a gene: 11. This CDR3 region has 15 residues. DNA for the CDR3: TGTGCCAGTACTGAAACAGGGGGCTTCGGTTATGGCTACACCTTC. Amino acids: CASTETGGFGYGYTF.

V and J are TRBV28 and TRBJ2-1, with D hard to call. Trimming cost V 4 bases and J 0 bases, with 7 bases left between them. CDR1 MDHEN and CDR2 SYDVKM come from the germline V gene. This CDR3 spans 14 amino acids. CDR3 coding DNA: TGTGCCAGCAGTTACCTGAGCTCCTACAATGAGCAGTTCTTC. It yields the protein CASSYLSSYNEQFF.

The rearrangement joins TRBV6-5 to TRBJ2-5; D gene ambiguous. Trimming cost V 7 bases and J 4 bases, with 10 bases left between them. CDR3 length: 12 amino acids. CDR1 and CDR2 (germline): MNHEY, SVGAGI. CDR3 nucleotide sequence: TGTGCCAGCACAGAAGAAAGAGAGACCCAGTACTTC. This sequence encodes CASTEERETQYF.

The chain couples TRBV7-9 to TRBJ1-2; D ambiguous. The CDR3 extends over 16 amino acids. Per germline, CDR1 SEHNR and CDR2 FQNEAQ (reference sequence). V dropped 1 base and J dropped 0 bases, with 12 bases sitting between them. The CDR3 sequence is CASSLGSGLTNYGYTF. DNA for the CDR3: TGTGCCAGCAGCTTAGGGTCCGGGTTGACTAACTATGGCTACACCTTC.

J is TRBJ2-5 and V is TRBV5-1; 10 bases map to TRBD2. V was clipped by 4 bases and J by 5 bases; unmatched bases: 11. Germline CDR1 is SGHRS and CDR2 is YFSETQ. The CDR3 length is 16 residues. The CDR3 nucleotides are TGCGCCAGCAGCCCGAGGGCTAGCGGGGGTGCCGAGACCCAGTACTTC. Protein product: CASSPRASGGAETQYF. Based on the CDR3 plus reference TRBV5-1 and TRBJ2-5, the full variable domain is KAGVTQTPRYLIKTRGQQVTLSCSPISGHRSVSWYQQTPGQGLQFLFEYFSETQRNKGNFPGRFSGRQFSNSRSEMNVSTLELGDSALYLCASSPRASGGAETQYFGPGTRLLVL.

The V gene is TRBV5-4, the J gene TRBJ2-7, with 7 bases matching TRBD1. Losses at the gene ends were 7 bases for V and 3 bases for J; bases not matched to a gene: 10. CDR3 length: 14 residues. Germline V gives CDR1 SGHNT, CDR2 YYREEE (reference sequence). The CDR3 loop reads CASVPGQIFYEQYF. The CDR3 DNA sequence: TGTGCCAGCGTGCCGGGACAGATCTTCTACGAGCAGTACTTC.

The genes are TRBV30 and TRBJ1-4; possibly TRBD1 for D (6 bases). CDR1 and CDR2 from the germline V gene are GTSNPN and SVGIG (reference sequence). Trimming pared 3 bases from V and 7 bases from J, leaving 15 bases between. The CDR3 runs 14 residues. Here the CDR3 DNA reads TGTGCCTGGAGCCCTCTTGACAGGATTGAAAAACTGTTTTTT. Encoded protein: CAWSPLDRIEKLFF.

V usage is TRBV9 and J usage is TRBJ2-2; D might be TRBD1 (6 bases). In germline, CDR1 is SGDLS, CDR2 YYNGEE. V dropped 2 bases and J dropped 3 bases, with 11 bases sitting between them. The CDR3 has 15 amino acids. The CDR3 DNA reads as TGTGCCAGCAGCGTCCGGACAGATGACACCGGGGAGCTGTTTTTT. Amino acid sequence: CASSVRTDDTGELFF.

This chain connects TRBV2 to TRBJ1-6, with TRBD1 matching 10 bases. Germline V lookup: CDR1 SNHLY, CDR2 FYNNEI. The V and J ends lost 6 bases and 7 bases, in that order; junction bases with no gene match: 6. The CDR3 is 15 residues long. The CDR3: CASRRTGGGNSPLHF. For the CDR3, the DNA is TGTGCCAGCAGACGGACAGGGGGAGGCAATTCACCCCTCCACTTT.

The rearrangement joins TRBV24-1 to TRBJ1-4; weak D call: TRBD1 (6 bases). The V end lost 8 bases, the J end lost 4 bases, and 10 bases lay between the germline ends. The V gene's germline CDR1 is KGHDR and CDR2 SFDVKD. This CDR3 is 13 amino acids long. Here the CDR3 reads CATTAGDNEKLFF. The CDR3 DNA sequence: TGTGCCACCACTGCAGGGGATAATGAAAAACTGTTTTTT.

This sequence joins TRBV5-1 and TRBJ2-5; D is perhaps TRBD2 (5 bases). Germline lookup yields CDR1 SGHRS and CDR2 YFSETQ. The CDR3 loop spans 13 amino acids. V was pared by 4 bases and J by 5 bases, with 12 bases between. The CDR3 sequence: CASSRPGSETQYF. The CDR3 DNA reads as TGCGCCAGCAGCCGACCGGGGTCGGAGACCCAGTACTTC.

The chain has TRBV5-1 and TRBJ2-2; 9 bases align to TRBD1. The CDR3 sequence is 15 residues long. The V segment lost 4 bases and the J segment 3 bases; nucleotides outside the gene matches: 4. Germline V gene lookup returns CDR1 SGHRS and CDR2 YFSETQ. CDR3 in amino acids: CASSRRTGDTGELFF. CDR3 sequence (DNA): TGCGCCAGCAGCAGGCGGACAGGGGACACCGGGGAGCTGTTTTTT.

The chain recombines TRBV6-5 with TRBJ1-5; D might be TRBD1 (5 bases). Trimming took off 6 bases at V and 0 bases at J, with 12 bases between the two ends. The germline CDR1 and CDR2 sequences are MNHEY and SVGAGI. The CDR3 length is 15 residues. The CDR3 protein is CASRQDRNSNQPQHF. Written as DNA, the CDR3 is TGTGCCAGCAGACAGGACCGCAATAGCAATCAGCCCCAGCATTTT.

The genes are TRBV27 and TRBJ1-2; the D is unclear. Germline CDR1 and CDR2: MNHEY and SMNVEV (reference sequence). V lost 3 bases, J lost 1 base, and 6 bases lay in between. This CDR3 region has 13 residues. The DNA for the CDR3 is TGTGCCAGCAGTTTCGGTAGTAACTATGGCTACACCTTC. The encoded protein is CASSFGSNYGYTF.

This clone came up a few times. This rearrangement joins TRBV4-1 to TRBJ1-5, with 7 bases matching TRBD1. The germline gives CDR1 MGHRA, CDR2 YSYEKL. The junction had 4 bases not matched to a gene; V was cut back by 4 bases and J by 1 base. The CDR3 runs to 15 residues. The CDR3 nucleotides are TGCGCCAGCAGCCCGACAGGGATCAGCAATCAGCCCCAGCATTTT. As protein: CASSPTGISNQPQHF.

This chain connects TRBV30 to TRBJ1-2; D not resolved. Per the germline V gene, CDR1 is GTSNPN and CDR2 is SVGIG (reference sequence). The CDR3 totals 13 residues. The V end was cut by 5 bases, the J end by 6 bases, with 16 bases between. The CDR3 loop reads CAWHAGGLNGYTF. The CDR3 DNA reads TGTGCCTGGCACGCTGGAGGATTGAATGGCTACACCTTC.